Here is one T cell receptor beta chain with its context. Its antigen is unidentified. The data were taken from a study of early T cells in non-severe SARS-CoV-2 infection. Across the study: Bulk RNA taken from unsorted whole blood was sequenced, leaving chains unpaired.

General study results and limits: Reliance on VDJdb matching favored anti-spike CD8 responses; private and CD4 specificities were missed.

The library protocol tagged individual cDNA molecules with unique molecular identifiers. One entry per CDR3 protein, called by TCRdb with MiXCR from the 5' RACE reads. Counted here are tens of thousands of distinct CDR3 sequences, around 14% occurring once; the ten biggest clones make up roughly 6.4%. Germline assignment: CDR1 MDHEN and CDR2 SYDVKM. The V and J ends lost 0 bases and 5 bases, in that order; junction bases with no gene match: 9. The CDR3 is 18 residues long. The sequence came from an adult who was a healthcare worker with PCR-confirmed SARS-CoV-2 infection or an uninfected control (not recorded which). Material for sequencing was whole blood. The V and J genes are TRBV28 and TRBJ2-1; 11 bases agree with TRBD2. Written as DNA, the CDR3 is TGTGCCAGCAGTTTATGGCTAGCGGGAGGTTCAGAGGACAATGAGCAGTTCTTC. It yields the protein CASSLWLAGGSEDNEQFF.